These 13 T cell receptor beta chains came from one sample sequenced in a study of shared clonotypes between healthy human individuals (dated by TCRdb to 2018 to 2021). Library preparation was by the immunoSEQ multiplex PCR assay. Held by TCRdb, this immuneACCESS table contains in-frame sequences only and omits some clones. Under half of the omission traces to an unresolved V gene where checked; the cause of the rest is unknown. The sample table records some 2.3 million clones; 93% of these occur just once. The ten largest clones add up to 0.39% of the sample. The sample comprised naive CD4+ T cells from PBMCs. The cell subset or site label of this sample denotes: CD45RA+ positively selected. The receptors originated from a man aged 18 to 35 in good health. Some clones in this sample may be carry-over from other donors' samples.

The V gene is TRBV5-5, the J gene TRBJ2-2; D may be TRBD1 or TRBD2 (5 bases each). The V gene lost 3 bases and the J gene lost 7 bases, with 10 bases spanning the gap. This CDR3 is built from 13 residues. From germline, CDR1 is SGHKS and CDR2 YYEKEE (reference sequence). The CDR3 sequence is CASSSRGVGELFF. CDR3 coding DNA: TGTGCCAGCAGCTCCCGAGGGGTCGGGGAGCTGTTTTTT.

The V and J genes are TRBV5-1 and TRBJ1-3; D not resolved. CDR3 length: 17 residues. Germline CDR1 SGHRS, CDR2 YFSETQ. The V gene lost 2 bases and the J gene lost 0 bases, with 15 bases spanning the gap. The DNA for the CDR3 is TGCGCCAGCAGCTTAAGGCCTCCTGAGAACTCTGGAAACACCATATATTTT. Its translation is CASSLRPPENSGNTIYF.

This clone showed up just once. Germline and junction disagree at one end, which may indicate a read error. CDR3 bases: TGTGCCAGCAGGGAAGGACAGGGGTTAATCCCCGGGGAGCTGTTTTTT. Translating gives CASREGQGLIPGELFF. The chain joins TRBV2 to TRBJ2-2; 9 bases are shared with TRBD1. The CDR3 runs to 16 residues. Germline V CDR1 and CDR2: SNHLY, FYNNEI.

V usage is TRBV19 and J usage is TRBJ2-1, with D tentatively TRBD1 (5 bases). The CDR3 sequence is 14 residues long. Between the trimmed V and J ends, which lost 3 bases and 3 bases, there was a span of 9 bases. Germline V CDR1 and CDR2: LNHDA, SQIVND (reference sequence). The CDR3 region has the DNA TGTGCCAGTAGTATGACAGTAGTCTACAATGAGCAGTTCTTC. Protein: CASSMTVVYNEQFF.

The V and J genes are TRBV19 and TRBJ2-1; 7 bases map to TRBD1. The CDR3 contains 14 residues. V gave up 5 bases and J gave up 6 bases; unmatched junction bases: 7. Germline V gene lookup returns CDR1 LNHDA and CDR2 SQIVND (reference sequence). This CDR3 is CASSPGQLFNEQFF. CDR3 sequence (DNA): TGTGCCAGTAGTCCGGGACAGTTATTCAATGAGCAGTTCTTC.

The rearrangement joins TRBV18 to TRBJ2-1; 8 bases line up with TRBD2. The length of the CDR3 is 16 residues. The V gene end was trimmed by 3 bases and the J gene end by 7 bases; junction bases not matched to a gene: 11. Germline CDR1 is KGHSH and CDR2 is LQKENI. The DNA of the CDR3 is TGTGCCAGCTCACCGAGGAAGAGCGGGAGTTTTAATGAGCAGTTCTTC. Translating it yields CASSPRKSGSFNEQFF.

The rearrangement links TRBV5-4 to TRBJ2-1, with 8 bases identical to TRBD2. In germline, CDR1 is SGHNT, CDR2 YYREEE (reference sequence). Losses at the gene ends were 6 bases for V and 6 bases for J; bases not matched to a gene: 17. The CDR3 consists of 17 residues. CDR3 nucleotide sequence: TGTGCCAGCACCAATTCGGGGGGGCGGCGCGTCGCCAATGAGCAGTTCTTC. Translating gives CASTNSGGRRVANEQFF.

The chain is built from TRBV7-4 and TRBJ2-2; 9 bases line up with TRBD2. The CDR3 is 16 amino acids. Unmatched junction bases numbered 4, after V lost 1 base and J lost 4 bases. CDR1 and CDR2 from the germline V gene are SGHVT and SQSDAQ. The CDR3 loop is CASSLGGLACTGELFF. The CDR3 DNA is TGTGCCAGCAGCTTAGGTGGACTAGCGTGCACCGGGGAGCTGTTTTTT.

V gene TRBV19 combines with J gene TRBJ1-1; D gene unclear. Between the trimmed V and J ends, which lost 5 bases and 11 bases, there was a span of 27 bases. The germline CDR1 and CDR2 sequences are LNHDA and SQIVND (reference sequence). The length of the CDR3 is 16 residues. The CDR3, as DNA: TGTGCCAGTAGTTCCGGAGACATAGCGGTCACCGGGCGTGCTTTCTTT. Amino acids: CASSSGDIAVTGRAFF.

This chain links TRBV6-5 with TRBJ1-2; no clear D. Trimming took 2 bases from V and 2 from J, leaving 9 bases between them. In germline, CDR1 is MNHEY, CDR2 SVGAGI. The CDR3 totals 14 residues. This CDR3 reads CASSYNPGNYGYTF. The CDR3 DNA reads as TGTGCCAGCAGTTACAATCCGGGCAACTATGGCTACACCTTC.

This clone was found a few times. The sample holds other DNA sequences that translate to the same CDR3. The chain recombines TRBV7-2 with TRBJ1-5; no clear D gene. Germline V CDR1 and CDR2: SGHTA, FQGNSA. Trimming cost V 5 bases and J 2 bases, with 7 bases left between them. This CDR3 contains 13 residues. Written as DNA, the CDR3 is TGTGCCAGCAGCCCGCGGGGCAATCAGCCCCAGCATTTT. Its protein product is CASSPRGNQPQHF.

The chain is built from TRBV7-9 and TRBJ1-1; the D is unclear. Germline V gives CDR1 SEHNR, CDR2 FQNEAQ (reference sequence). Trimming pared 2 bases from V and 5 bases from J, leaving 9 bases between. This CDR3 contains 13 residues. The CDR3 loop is CASSLSVGTEAFF. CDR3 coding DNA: TGTGCCAGCAGCTTATCAGTGGGTACTGAAGCTTTCTTT.

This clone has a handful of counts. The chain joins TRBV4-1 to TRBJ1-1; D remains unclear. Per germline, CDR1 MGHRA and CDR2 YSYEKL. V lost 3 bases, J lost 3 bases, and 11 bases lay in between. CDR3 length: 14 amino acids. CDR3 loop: CASSHRWADTEAFF. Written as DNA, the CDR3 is TGCGCCAGCAGCCACCGGTGGGCGGACACTGAAGCTTTCTTT.